This paragraph covers one T cell receptor (beta chain) sequence. The specificity of this receptor is unknown. Within one base of it there is no much larger clone, and no base qualities were kept. The CDR3 covers 13 residues, taking in both the cysteine and the phenylalanine. The only DNA kept is the CDR3, 39 bases in frame from the first base. CDR1 and CDR2, looked up from the germline V gene, are SQVTM and ANQGSEA. The V and J ends are trimmed by 3 bases and 7 bases, leaving 13 bases between them. All of the isolated RNA was reverse transcribed with the High Capacity cDNA Reverse Transcription Kit, so expressed TCRB transcripts were sequenced. Deep immunoSEQ sequencing was performed on naive, central memory and regulatory T cell samples, with an average of around 3.4 million total reads per sample. Sorted cells were lysed in RLT buffer and RNA was extracted with DNase-treated RNeasy Micro or Mini kits, depending on cell number. Each cell subset was processed separately to prevent cross-contamination, with patient and healthy donor samples processed together. TCRB sequences were amplified from cDNA with the immunoSEQ multiplex PCR, producing 87-bp fragments spanning the CDR3 region. Amplicons were sequenced on the Illumina HiSeq platform. Turning to the authors' computational methods: PCR bias was corrected computationally using synthetic template baselines, and reads within Hamming distance 2 were collapsed, with unmergeable singletons discarded. Reads were aligned to IMGT to assign V, D and J genes, CDR3 length, and insertions or deletions at six rearrangement sites. Within each subset, clonotype counts were normalized to sorted cell number, after which true diversity and Gini coefficients were computed with the tcR R package. The overlap coefficient, calculated on TCRB nucleotide sequences, was used to measure repertoire sharing. As a proxy for the pre-selection repertoire, out-of-frame TCRB sequences from naive cells were analyzed. In its TCRdb copy, this immuneACCESS table keeps in-frame sequences only and misses some clones. Where compared with another copy, unresolved V genes explain less than half of these, and the others have no known cause. The D gene and trimming were derived from the DNA, and the V and J assignments and clone size from that table. The sample includes some 170,000 clones, with approximately 62% observed a single time. The top ten hold approximately 0.089% of the sample.

This specimen comes from a study of beta chain features in type 1 diabetes (dated by TCRdb to about 2018). Describing the broader study: Patients and healthy donors did not differ in mean age, gender distribution, total cell number or subset yield. A total of roughly 99 million sorted cells were examined across all samples, and the number of cells per subset was strongly correlated with RNA yield. In the study, recently diagnosed type 1 diabetes patients and matched healthy donors were compared on the TCRB repertoires of their sorted circulating CD4+ T cell subsets. Whereas all 30 or so donors provided naive and central memory subsets, regulatory and stem cell-like memory subsets were isolated from just 8 patients and roughly 8 healthy donors. The research as a whole found: PCR might favor shorter templates, but patient and control samples were amplified and corrected together, so any skew would affect both groups equally. Patients with type 1 diabetes made fewer insertions and deleted more nucleotides at VDJ recombination sites, implying thymic rearrangement abnormalities. HLA sub-analyses involved small numbers of individuals, so any influence of HLA type on TCRB rearrangement remained unresolved. Because cDNA rather than genomic DNA was sequenced, highly expressing activated cells could have been over-represented, although no difference in activation and CD3 levels was found between groups. Type 1 diabetes patients showed a moderate but significant shortening of TCRB CDR3 length in all four CD4+ subsets. Naive, central memory and regulatory TCRB repertoires appeared more similar among patients than among healthy donors.

A single peripheral blood draw of around 120 mL on average was collected from each donor into heparinised tubes. Naive, central memory, regulatory and stem cell-like memory CD4+ T cells were sorted on a BD FACSAria II using a panel including CD45RO, CCR7, CD25, CD127, CD95 and CD27. A purity above 95% was achieved for all sorted populations. PBMCs were isolated right away by Lymphoprep density gradient centrifugation and were stained directly, without culture. To minimize batch effects, samples were stained and sorted in pairs, one healthy donor with one patient per experiment. The V and J genes are TRBV29-1 and TRBJ2-4, with no confident D gene call. The clonotype originates from a man aged 25-45 years with type 1 diabetes. Sequenced input: naive CD4+ T cells from blood. The cell subset or site label, read with the paper, signifies: true naive CD4+ T cells. The CDR3 region reads CSVEAQVYNIQYF. At the DNA level, the sequence is TGCAGCGTTGAGGCCCAGGTTTATAACATTCAGTACTTC.